What follows are 13 T cell receptor beta chains derived from one specimen sequenced in a study of long-term antiretroviral therapy in people with HIV. Version v3.0 of the immunoSEQ assay was performed at survey level. Sequencing was performed with immunoSEQ multiplex PCR; in TCRdb, only in-frame clones are kept and a portion is missing. The sample has roughly 25,000 clones, roughly 80% seen once. The source was unsorted PBMCs, collected 0.4 years after starting antiretroviral therapy. Every receptor here comes from a man aged 45-65 years with HIV.

The genes are TRBV30 and TRBJ1-3; D call uncertain. The germline V gene encodes CDR1 GTSNPN and CDR2 SVGIG (reference sequence). V was trimmed by 3 bases and J by 4 bases, leaving 4 bases between them. CDR3 length: 11 residues. This CDR3 reads CAWSQGNTIYF. The CDR3 nucleotides are TGTGCCTGGAGCCAGGGAAACACCATATATTTT. Full variable domain (missing parts from reference TRBV30 and TRBJ1-3): SQTIHQWPATLVQPVGSPLSLECTVEGTSNPNLYWYRQAAGRGLQLLFYSVGIGQISSEVPQNLSASRPQDRQFILSSKKLLLSDSGFYLCAWSQGNTIYFGEGSWLTVV.

The chain uses TRBV2 and TRBJ1-1; possibly TRBD1 for D (6 bases). Germline V gene lookup returns CDR1 SNHLY and CDR2 FYNNEI. V lost 10 bases, J lost 0 bases, and 21 bases lay in between. This CDR3 comprises 16 residues. The CDR3 sequence is CATQFEGGNVNTEAFF. For the CDR3, the DNA is TGTGCCACCCAATTCGAGGGGGGTAATGTGAACACTGAAGCTTTCTTT.

The chain has TRBV13 and TRBJ1-1; TRBD1 matches at 9 bases. The CDR3 has 15 residues. Per the germline V gene, CDR1 is PRHDT and CDR2 is FYEKMQ (reference sequence). V shed 5 bases, J shed 2 bases, and the junction held 6 bases outside the gene matches. The CDR3 loop is CASSPQTGGNTEAFF. DNA of the CDR3: TGTGCCAGCAGCCCCCAGACAGGGGGTAACACTGAAGCTTTCTTT.

This clone has only a few counts. The chain employs TRBV29-1 and TRBJ2-7; 7 positions match TRBD2. From germline, CDR1 is SQVTM and CDR2 ANQGSEA. J was trimmed by 5 bases and V by 1 base; bases with no gene match: 11. There are 15 residues in the CDR3. The CDR3 reads CSVEGRGLLFDEQYF. The CDR3 DNA reads as TGCAGCGTTGAAGGGCGGGGGTTATTGTTCGACGAGCAGTACTTC.

The CDR3: CASSVTSSSFTDTQYF. CDR3 nucleotides: TGTGCCAGCAGTGTGACTAGCTCTTCCTTCACAGATACGCAGTATTTT. The V gene is TRBV6-4, the J gene TRBJ2-3; 7 bases line up with TRBD2. Germline loops: CDR1 MRHNA, CDR2 SNTAGT. V lost 4 bases to trimming and J lost 2 bases; unmatched junction nucleotides: 9. The CDR3 runs to 16 residues.

V and J are TRBV11-3 and TRBJ2-1, with D uncertain. Trimming pared 2 bases from V and 7 bases from J, leaving 3 bases between. CDR3 length: 11 amino acids. Germline V gene data show CDR1 as SGHNT and CDR2 as YENEEA. The CDR3: CASSLRNEQFF. DNA for the CDR3: TGTGCCAGCAGCTTAAGGAATGAGCAGTTCTTC.

This clone appeared a few times. The rearrangement uses TRBV7-3 and TRBJ2-2; D gene uncertain. The CDR3 extends over 14 amino acids. Germline CDR1 reads SGHTA; CDR2 reads FQGTGA. Between the trimmed V and J ends, which lost 2 bases and 6 bases, there was a span of 10 bases. The chain's CDR3 is CASSLLPSAGELFF. The CDR3 coding sequence is TGTGCCAGCAGCTTACTCCCTTCGGCCGGGGAGCTGTTTTTT.

This clone was observed a single time. CDR3 DNA sequence: TGTGCCAGCAGCCTGGACAGAAGGGGTACTGAAGCTTTCTTT. Its translation is CASSLDRRGTEAFF. V and J are TRBV9 and TRBJ1-1; TRBD1 is a possible D gene (6 bases). CDR1 and CDR2 from the germline V gene are SGDLS and YYNGEE. The CDR3 totals 14 residues. Between the trimmed V and J ends, which lost 4 bases and 5 bases, there was a span of 15 bases.

This clone occurred once. CDR3 nucleotide sequence: TGTGCCAGCAGCGTAGCGTTGGACTACGAGCAGTACTTC. Translation: CASSVALDYEQYF. The rearrangement uses TRBV9 and TRBJ2-7, with unresolved D. The CDR3 loop spans 13 amino acids. Deletions cut 0 bases from V and 3 bases from J, with 7 bases between. Germline CDR1 reads SGDLS; CDR2 reads YYNGEE.

The chain recombines TRBV7-6 with TRBJ1-1, with D unresolved. Germline V lookup: CDR1 SGHVS, CDR2 FNYEAQ. This CDR3 has 17 amino acids. V lost 4 bases and J lost 8, with 26 bases in between. CDR3 nucleotides: TGTGCCAGCAGCTCCCCTCAGAGGGAGGGTATTACTAAGGAAGCTTTCTTT. It codes for CASSSPQREGITKEAFF.

V and J are TRBV5-1 and TRBJ1-4; TRBD1 aligns across 10 bases. The CDR3 covers 19 residues. Trimming cost V 3 bases and J 2 bases; bases outside gene matches: 13. CDR1 and CDR2 from the germline V gene are SGHRS and YFSETQ. The CDR3 loop reads CASSSGTGAYRGTNEKLFF. As DNA, the CDR3 is TGCGCCAGCAGCTCCGGGACAGGGGCCTACCGTGGGACTAATGAAAAACTGTTTTTT.

This chain connects TRBV28 to TRBJ1-1, with no clear D. This CDR3 comprises 13 residues. V dropped 2 bases and J dropped 7 bases, with 11 bases sitting between them. CDR1 and CDR2 from the germline V gene are MDHEN and SYDVKM. The CDR3 loop is CASSLIGGFEAFF. Written as DNA, the CDR3 is TGTGCCAGCAGTTTAATTGGAGGGTTTGAAGCTTTCTTT.

The chain carries TRBV2 and TRBJ2-3; weak D call: TRBD1 (6 bases). This CDR3 spans 15 amino acids. V was pared by 7 bases and J by 2 bases, with 16 bases between. CDR1 is SNHLY and CDR2 is FYNNEI in the germline V gene. CDR3 in amino acids: CASMGFTGSTDTQYF. Here the CDR3 DNA reads TGTGCCAGCATGGGGTTCACAGGGTCCACAGATACGCAGTATTTT.